This TCR beta chain is drawn from a study of cytomegalovirus exposure and HLA in healthy donors. Turning to the study itself: Among 150 million to 200 million T cells, an earlier analysis found approximately 110 million unique TCR beta sequences. Points from the study as a whole: Researchers reported in a later analysis that a missense DCLRE1C variant was tied to TCR beta V- and J-gene trimming.

Turning to this clone: Its antigen remains unknown.

It was with 60 Vbeta and 13 Jbeta primers that the PCR ran. Only in-frame clones appear in the TCRdb table, and some are missing; sequencing was by immunoSEQ multiplex PCR. Its listing shows 75,000 to 95,000 clones. The CDR3 runs to 17 residues. V was pared by 4 bases and J by 4 bases, with 12 bases of the junction left unmatched. In germline, CDR1 is LGHNA, CDR2 YNFKEQ. The chain recombines TRBV4-2 with TRBJ2-5, with 10 positions matching TRBD2. The clonotype was recovered from a girl aged 10-17 years in good health and CMV-seropositive. The source material was PBMCs. The CDR3 is CASSLNLSGGRGETQYF. In DNA form, the CDR3 reads TGTGCCAGCAGCCTTAACCTTAGCGGGGGGCGGGGAGAGACCCAGTACTTC.